Below, 13 T cell receptor beta chains from the same sample are listed, as sequenced in a study of T cell responses to AZD1222 COVID-19 vaccine. Profiled with immunoSEQ multiplex PCR; TCRdb holds only in-frame clones, not every one. This table holds some 150,000 clones, about 88% found once. Specimen: peripheral blood, collected after recovery from COVID-19. The receptors shown here come from an adult who had recovered from COVID-19.

This clone was seen a single time. V and J are TRBV10-3 and TRBJ2-5; 8 bases are a match to TRBD1. From germline, CDR1 is ENHRY and CDR2 SYGVKD. J was trimmed by 3 bases and V by 3 bases; bases with no gene match: 12. The CDR3 has 17 residues. CDR3 nucleotide sequence: TGTGCCATCAGTGACATTGCCCGTGACAGGGGAAAAGAGACCCAGTACTTC. This sequence encodes CAISDIARDRGKETQYF.

V is TRBV7-8 and J is TRBJ2-2, with D maybe TRBD2 (6 bases). Germline lookup yields CDR1 SGHVS and CDR2 FQNEAQ. The CDR3 runs to 15 residues. V was cut by 5 bases and J by 7 bases, with 17 bases left in between. The CDR3 loop reads CASSPSGGPLGELFF. The DNA for the CDR3 is TGTGCCAGCAGCCCATCCGGAGGGCCCCTCGGGGAGCTGTTTTTT.

The chain couples TRBV19 to TRBJ1-1, with D unresolved. This CDR3 spans 14 amino acids. Trimming took off 0 bases at V and 6 bases at J, with 11 bases between the two ends. From germline, CDR1 is LNHDA and CDR2 SQIVND (reference sequence). The CDR3 DNA is TGTGCCAGTAGTATAGAAGGAGGGAGGGCTGAAGCTTTCTTT. Translated, it gives CASSIEGGRAEAFF.

The chain links TRBV3-1 (or the pseudogene TRBV3-2) to TRBJ1-6; weak D call: TRBD1 (5 bases). Trimming took 4 bases from V and 5 from J, leaving 15 bases between them. The CDR3 runs 16 residues. Germline CDR1 is LGHDT and CDR2 is YNNKEL (reference sequence). The CDR3 DNA reads TGTGCCAGCAGCCCTTTTGGGGGGTTTGATAATTCACCCCTCCACTTT. Translating gives CASSPFGGFDNSPLHF.

Only one count was recorded for this clone. This chain joins TRBV28 and TRBJ1-1, with D uncertain. The CDR3 runs 11 residues. Trimming pared 7 bases from V and 1 base from J, leaving 4 bases between. Germline CDR1 is MDHEN and CDR2 is SYDVKM. The CDR3 loop reads CASKENTEAFF. CDR3 sequence (DNA): TGTGCCAGCAAGGAGAACACTGAAGCTTTCTTT.

V usage is TRBV6-5 and J usage is TRBJ1-2; a possible D gene is TRBD1 (6 bases). This CDR3 comprises 13 residues. V was pared by 8 bases and J by 8 bases, with 18 bases between. CDR1 MNHEY and CDR2 SVGAGI come from the germline V gene. As DNA, the CDR3 is TGTGCCAGCCAAGTACTTACAGGGATCGGCTACACCTTC. It encodes CASQVLTGIGYTF.

This clone turned up a few times. The chain has TRBV19 and TRBJ2-1, with 10 bases identical to TRBD2. CDR3 size: 15 residues. The V gene end was trimmed by 6 bases and the J gene end by 3 bases; junction bases not matched to a gene: 5. CDR1 and CDR2 from the germline V gene are LNHDA and SQIVND (reference sequence). The CDR3 reads CASSPLAGDYNEQFF. For the CDR3, the DNA is TGTGCCAGTAGCCCTCTAGCGGGAGACTACAATGAGCAGTTCTTC.

The chain employs TRBV5-4 and TRBJ1-2; 7 bases match TRBD1. The CDR3 consists of 14 residues. V shed 1 base and J 3 bases; nucleotides not matched to a gene: 3. From germline, CDR1 is SGHNT and CDR2 YYREEE (reference sequence). The CDR3 nucleotides read TGTGCCAGCAGCTTGATAGGGGGCTACTATGGCTACACCTTC. Amino acids: CASSLIGGYYGYTF.

This clone was observed a single time. The chain couples TRBV11-3 to TRBJ1-1; 12 nucleotides agree with TRBD1. Germline V gene lookup returns CDR1 SGHNT and CDR2 YENEEA. Trimming cost V 4 bases and J 1 base; bases outside gene matches: 7. This CDR3 has 17 amino acids. In DNA, the CDR3 is TGTGCCAGCAGCTCGGGACAGGGGGCTTCACAGAACACTGAAGCTTTCTTT. As protein: CASSSGQGASQNTEAFF.

This chain uses TRBV6-6 with TRBJ1-3, with D maybe TRBD1 (5 bases). This CDR3 has 15 residues. Trimming stripped 0 bases from V and 0 bases from J, with 6 bases between. Germline V gene lookup returns CDR1 MNHNY and CDR2 SVGAGI (reference sequence). CDR3 amino acids: CASSYSQGSGNTIYF. CDR3 DNA sequence: TGTGCCAGCAGTTACTCGCAGGGCTCTGGAAACACCATATATTTT.

Of note for this clone: Compared with germline, one end of the junction differs, possibly owing to a read error. J is TRBJ2-3 and V is TRBV29-1; 12 bases are shared with TRBD1. CDR3 length: 14 residues. Germline values: CDR1 SQVTM, CDR2 ANQGSEA. The DNA of the CDR3 is TGCAGCATTGAAGGGACAGGGGGCCCAGATACGCAGTATTTT. It encodes CSIEGTGGPDTQYF.

The chain has TRBV5-1 and TRBJ1-2; D unclear. CDR3 length: 14 amino acids. The ends were cut back, 2 bases at V and 4 bases at J, with 12 bases in the middle. Germline-derived CDR1 and CDR2 are SGHRS and YFSETQ. CDR3 loop: CASSLDGSGYGYTF. The CDR3 coding sequence is TGCGCCAGCAGCTTAGATGGGTCAGGCTATGGCTACACCTTC.

The chain joins TRBV3-1 (or the pseudogene TRBV3-2) to TRBJ1-3; D unclear. Germline CDR1 reads LGHDT; CDR2 reads YNNKEL (reference sequence). V shed 1 base and J shed 8 bases, with 18 bases lying between them. The CDR3 is 16 amino acids. CDR3 nucleotides: TGTGCCAGCAGCCAAGTCGAGGGTGCGTCCTGGGACACCATATATTTT. It codes for CASSQVEGASWDTIYF.